The source of this T cell receptor beta chain is a study of T cell repertoires in cytomegalovirus infection. Study-wide context: Through public TCR beta signatures, both CMV infection and matching HLA type were indicated.

This CDR3 spans 13 amino acids. Germline values: CDR1 DFQATT, CDR2 SNEGSKA (reference sequence). Trimming shortened V by 1 base and J by 0 bases, and 6 bases separated the two germline ends. This clonotype has a handful of counts. Its antigen is currently unknown. Study-wide points: In two of eight donors, the top clonotype was HLA-C-restricted CMV-specific. Identification of carriers of CMV plus the relevant HLA was performed using cumulative public TCR beta family frequency.

TCRdb reprocessed the reads with MiXCR, giving one entry per CDR3 protein. The sample shows fewer than 300,000 distinct CDR3 sequences, roughly 26% of them seen only once. The sequenced sample consisted of PBMCs. This receptor was obtained from a human donor in good health (CMV status not recorded). Some clones in this sample may be carry-over from other donors' samples. This rearrangement joins TRBV20-1 to TRBJ1-1; D call uncertain. In DNA, the CDR3 is TGCAGTGCTAGAGGGGCCGTGAACACTGAAGCTTTCTTT. Encoded protein: CSARGAVNTEAFF.